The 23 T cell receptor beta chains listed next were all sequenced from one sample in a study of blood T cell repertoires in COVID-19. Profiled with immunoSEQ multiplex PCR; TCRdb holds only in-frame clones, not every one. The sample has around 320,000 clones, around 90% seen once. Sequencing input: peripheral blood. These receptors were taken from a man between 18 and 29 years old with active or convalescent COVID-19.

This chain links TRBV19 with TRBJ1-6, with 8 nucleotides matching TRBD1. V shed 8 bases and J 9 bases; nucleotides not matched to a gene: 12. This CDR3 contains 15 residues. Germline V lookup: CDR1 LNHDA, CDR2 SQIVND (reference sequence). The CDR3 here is CASAAGTGGISPLHF. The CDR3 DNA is TGTGCCAGTGCTGCCGGGACAGGTGGGATTTCACCCCTCCACTTT.

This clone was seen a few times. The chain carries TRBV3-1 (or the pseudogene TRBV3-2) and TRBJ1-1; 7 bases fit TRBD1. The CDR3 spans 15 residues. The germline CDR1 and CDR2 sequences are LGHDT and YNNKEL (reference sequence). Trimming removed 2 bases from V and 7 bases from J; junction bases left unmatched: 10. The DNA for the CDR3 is TGTGCCAGCAGCCAACCTGTCCGGGACAGTATTGAAGCTTTCTTT. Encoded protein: CASSQPVRDSIEAFF.

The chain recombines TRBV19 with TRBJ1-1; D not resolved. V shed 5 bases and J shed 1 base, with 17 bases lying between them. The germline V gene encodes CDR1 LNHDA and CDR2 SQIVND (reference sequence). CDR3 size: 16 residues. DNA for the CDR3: TGTGCCAGTAGTCCCATCTCCGGGTTTACGAACACTGAAGCTTTCTTT. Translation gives CASSPISGFTNTEAFF. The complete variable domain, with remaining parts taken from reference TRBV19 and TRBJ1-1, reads DGGITQSPKYLFRKEGQNVTLSCEQNLNHDAMYWYRQDPGQGLRLIYYSQIVNDFQKGDIAEGYSVSREKKESFPLTVTSAQKNPTAFYLCASSPISGFTNTEAFFGQGTRLTVV.

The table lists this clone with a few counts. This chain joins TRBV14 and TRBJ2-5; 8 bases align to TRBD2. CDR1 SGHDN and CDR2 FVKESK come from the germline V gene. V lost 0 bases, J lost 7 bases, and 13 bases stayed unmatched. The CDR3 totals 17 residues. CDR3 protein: CASSQDLGSGARMTQYF. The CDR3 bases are TGTGCCAGCAGCCAAGATCTGGGTAGCGGGGCCCGAATGACCCAGTACTTC.

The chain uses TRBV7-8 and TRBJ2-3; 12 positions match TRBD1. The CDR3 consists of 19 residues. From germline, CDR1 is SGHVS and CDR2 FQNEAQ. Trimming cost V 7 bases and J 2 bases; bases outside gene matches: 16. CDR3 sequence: CASKGDRGRGEPFTDTQYF. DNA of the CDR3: TGTGCCAGCAAGGGGGACAGGGGGCGCGGGGAGCCGTTCACAGATACGCAGTATTTT.

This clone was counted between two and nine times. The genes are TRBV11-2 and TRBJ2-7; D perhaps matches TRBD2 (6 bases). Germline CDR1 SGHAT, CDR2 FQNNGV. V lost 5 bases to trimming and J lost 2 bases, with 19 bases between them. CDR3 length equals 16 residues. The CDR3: CASSPRGGAETYEQYF. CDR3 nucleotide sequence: TGTGCCAGCAGCCCCCGGGGAGGAGCGGAAACCTACGAGCAGTACTTC.

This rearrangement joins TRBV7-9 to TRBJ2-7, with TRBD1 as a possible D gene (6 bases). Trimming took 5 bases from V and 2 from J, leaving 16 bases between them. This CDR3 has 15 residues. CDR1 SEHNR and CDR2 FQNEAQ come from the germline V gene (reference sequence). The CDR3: CASSPPGTFPYEQYF. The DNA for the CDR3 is TGTGCCAGCAGCCCTCCGGGGACATTTCCCTACGAGCAGTACTTC.

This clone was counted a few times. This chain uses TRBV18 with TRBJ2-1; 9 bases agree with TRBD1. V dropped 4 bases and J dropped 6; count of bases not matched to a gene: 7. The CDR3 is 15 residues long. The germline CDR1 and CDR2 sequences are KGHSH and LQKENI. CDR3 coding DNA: TGTGCCAGCTCACTTGGGACAGGGAGGGCCAATGAGCAGTTCTTC. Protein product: CASSLGTGRANEQFF. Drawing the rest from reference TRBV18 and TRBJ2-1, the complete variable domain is NAGVMQNPRHLVRRRGQEARLRCSPMKGHSHVYWYRQLPEEGLKFMVYLQKENIIDESGMPKERFSAEFPKEGPSILRIQQVVRGDSAAYFCASSLGTGRANEQFFGPGTRLTVL.

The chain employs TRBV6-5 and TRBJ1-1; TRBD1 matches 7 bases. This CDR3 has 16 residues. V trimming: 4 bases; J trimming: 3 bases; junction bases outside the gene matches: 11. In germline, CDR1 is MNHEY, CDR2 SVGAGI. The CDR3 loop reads CASSWKPGQRHTEAFF. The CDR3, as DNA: TGTGCCAGCAGTTGGAAGCCGGGACAGAGACACACTGAAGCTTTCTTT.

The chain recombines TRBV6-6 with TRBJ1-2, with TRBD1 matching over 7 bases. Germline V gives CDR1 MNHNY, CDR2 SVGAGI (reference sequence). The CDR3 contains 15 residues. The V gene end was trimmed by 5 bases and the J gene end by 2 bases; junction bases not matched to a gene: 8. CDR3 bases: TGTGCCAGCAGTAGAACAGGACAGGACAACTATGGCTACACCTTC. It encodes CASSRTGQDNYGYTF.

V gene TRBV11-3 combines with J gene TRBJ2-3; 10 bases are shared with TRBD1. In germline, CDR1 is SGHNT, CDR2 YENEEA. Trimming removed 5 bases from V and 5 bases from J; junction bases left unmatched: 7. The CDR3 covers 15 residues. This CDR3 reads CASSLDRGLLDTQYF. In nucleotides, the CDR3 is TGTGCCAGCAGCCTCGACAGGGGGCTTTTAGATACGCAGTATTTT.

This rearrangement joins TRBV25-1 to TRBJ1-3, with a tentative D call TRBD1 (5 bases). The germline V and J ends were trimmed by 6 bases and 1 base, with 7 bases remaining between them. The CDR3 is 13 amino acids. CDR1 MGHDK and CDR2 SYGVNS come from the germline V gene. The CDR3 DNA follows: TGTGCCAGCAGCAGGGTTTCTGGAAACACCATATATTTT. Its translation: CASSRVSGNTIYF.

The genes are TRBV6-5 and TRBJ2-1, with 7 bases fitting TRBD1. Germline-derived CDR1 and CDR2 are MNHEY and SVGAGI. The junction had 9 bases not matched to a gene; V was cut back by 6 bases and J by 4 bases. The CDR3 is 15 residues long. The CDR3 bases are TGTGCCAGCAGCTACAGGGGATTCGCTTACAATGAGCAGTTCTTC. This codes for CASSYRGFAYNEQFF.

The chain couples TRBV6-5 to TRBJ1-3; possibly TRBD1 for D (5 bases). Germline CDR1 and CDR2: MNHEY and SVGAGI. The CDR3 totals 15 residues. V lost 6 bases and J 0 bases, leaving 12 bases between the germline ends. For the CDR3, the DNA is TGTGCCAGCAGCAGGGCGAAGATCTCTGGAAACACCATATATTTT. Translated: CASSRAKISGNTIYF.

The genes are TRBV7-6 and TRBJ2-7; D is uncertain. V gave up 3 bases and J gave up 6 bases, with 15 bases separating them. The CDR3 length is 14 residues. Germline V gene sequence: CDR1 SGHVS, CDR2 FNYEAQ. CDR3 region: CASSFRPGRPEQYF. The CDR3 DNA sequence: TGTGCCAGCAGCTTTCGTCCAGGTAGGCCCGAGCAGTACTTC.

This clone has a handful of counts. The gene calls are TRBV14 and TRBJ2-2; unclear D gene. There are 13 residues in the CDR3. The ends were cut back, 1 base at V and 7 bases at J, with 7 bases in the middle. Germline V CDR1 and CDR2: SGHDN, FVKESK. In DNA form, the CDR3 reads TGTGCCAGCAGCCAAGTTTCACTCGGGGAGCTGTTTTTT. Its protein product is CASSQVSLGELFF.

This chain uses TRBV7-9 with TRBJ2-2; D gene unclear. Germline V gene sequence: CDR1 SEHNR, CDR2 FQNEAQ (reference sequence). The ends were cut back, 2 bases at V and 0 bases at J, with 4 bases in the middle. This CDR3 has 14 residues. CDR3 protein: CASSLSSNTGELFF. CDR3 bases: TGTGCCAGCAGCTTAAGCTCGAACACCGGGGAGCTGTTTTTT.

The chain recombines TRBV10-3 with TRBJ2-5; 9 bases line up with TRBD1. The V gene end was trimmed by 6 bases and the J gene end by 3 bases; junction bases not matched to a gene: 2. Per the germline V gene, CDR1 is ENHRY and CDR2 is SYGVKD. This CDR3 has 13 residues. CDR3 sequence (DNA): TGTGCCATCAGCCGGGACAGGGAAGAGACCCAGTACTTC. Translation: CAISRDREETQYF.

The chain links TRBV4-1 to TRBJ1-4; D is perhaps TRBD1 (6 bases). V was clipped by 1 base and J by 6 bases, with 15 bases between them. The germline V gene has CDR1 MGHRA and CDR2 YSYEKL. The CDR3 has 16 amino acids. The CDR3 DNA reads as TGCGCCAGCAGCCAAGGGTTTGGGACACGTGATGAAAAACTGTTTTTT. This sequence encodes CASSQGFGTRDEKLFF.

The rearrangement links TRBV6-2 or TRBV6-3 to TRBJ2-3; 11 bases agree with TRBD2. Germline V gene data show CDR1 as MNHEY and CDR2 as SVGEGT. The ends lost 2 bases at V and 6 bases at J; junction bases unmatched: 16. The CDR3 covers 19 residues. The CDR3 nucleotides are TGTGCCAGCAGTTACCCGATCGACCAGGGACTAGCGGTTTCGGATACGCAGTATTTT. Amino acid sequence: CASSYPIDQGLAVSDTQYF.

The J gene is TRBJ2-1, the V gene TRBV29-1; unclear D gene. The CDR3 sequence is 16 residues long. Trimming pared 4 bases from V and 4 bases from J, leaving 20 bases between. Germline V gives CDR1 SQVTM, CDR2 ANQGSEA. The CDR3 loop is CSVGGAALGLYNEQFF. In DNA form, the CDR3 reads TGCAGCGTTGGAGGTGCGGCGTTAGGCCTTTACAATGAGCAGTTCTTC.

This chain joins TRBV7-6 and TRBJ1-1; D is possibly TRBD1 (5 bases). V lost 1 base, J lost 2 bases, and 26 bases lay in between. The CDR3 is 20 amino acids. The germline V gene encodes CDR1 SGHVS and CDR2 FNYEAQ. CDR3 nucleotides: TGTGCCAGCAGCTTAGACGGTTTAGGACAAATAAATGTTCTTAACACTGAAGCTTTCTTT. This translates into CASSLDGLGQINVLNTEAFF.

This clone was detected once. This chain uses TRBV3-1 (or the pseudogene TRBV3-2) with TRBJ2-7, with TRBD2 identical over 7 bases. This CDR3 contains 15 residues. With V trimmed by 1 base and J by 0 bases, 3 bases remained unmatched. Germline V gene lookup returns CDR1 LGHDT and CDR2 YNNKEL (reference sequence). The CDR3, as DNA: TGTGCCAGCAGCCAAGCCTGGACTAGCTCCTACGAGCAGTACTTC. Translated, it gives CASSQAWTSSYEQYF.